Sequencing of this T cell receptor beta chain was carried out in a study of cytomegalovirus exposure and HLA in healthy donors. This clone was found a few times. Some clones are missing from TCRdb's copy, which holds only in-frame ones; the method was immunoSEQ multiplex PCR. The sample contains some 150,000 clones, roughly 91% of which appear only once. CDR1 is SGHRS and CDR2 is YFSETQ in the germline V gene. This CDR3 has 16 amino acids. V lost 1 base and J 2 bases, leaving 12 bases between the germline ends. Sequencing was carried out using PBMCs. This sequence joins TRBV5-1 and TRBJ2-2, with no clear D. The clonotype originates from a man in his late teens or twenties in good health and CMV-seronegative. DNA for the CDR3: TGCGCCAGCAGCTTGTCTCTAGACCCAAACACCGGGGAGCTGTTTTTT. This translates into CASSLSLDPNTGELFF.